This T cell receptor beta chain was captured by sequencing in a study of CXCR3-negative and CXCR3-positive naive CD8 T cells. The germline V gene encodes CDR1 SEHNR and CDR2 FQNEAQ (reference sequence). CDR3 size: 13 residues. A word on this clonotype: Its antigen is not identified.

Through 5' RACE with UMI labels, the TRB cDNA libraries were prepared. Following a re-call of the 5' RACE reads, TCRdb has one entry per CDR3 protein and lacks DNA. Here the sample table reports approximately 120,000 distinct CDR3 sequences. Notes on the study in general: TRB CDR3 properties indicated TCR strength, while surface CD5 was similar across naive subsets. Comparison of naive cells showed more hydrophobic TRB CDR3s in CXCR3-positive than in CXCR3-negative naive cells. For memory CD8+ cells diversity was much lower, but both naive subsets had comparably high diversity. Partially decreased CXCR3 expression was recorded after cryopreservation, and fresh PBMCs were used in most assays.

The authors gated naive CD8+ T cells as CD45RO-CCR7+CD27+CD95-. The clonotype originates from a human donor in good health. Some clones in this sample may be carry-over from other donors' samples. The sequenced sample was naive CXCR3+ CD8+ T cells from blood. Indicated subset: CD45RO-CCR7+CD27+CD95- naive CD8+ T cells expressing CXCR3 (TNR3+). The rearrangement uses TRBV7-9 and TRBJ1-2; no DNA is available, so the TRBD1 call from TCRdb remains unchecked. Here the CDR3 reads CASRPTGDYGYTF. The whole variable domain, remainder taken from reference TRBV7-9 and TRBJ1-2, is DTGVSQNPRHKITKRGQNVTFRCDPISEHNRLYWYRQTLGQGPEFLTYFQNEAQLEKSRLLSDRFSAERPKGSFSTLEIQRTEQGDSAMYLCASRPTGDYGYTFGSGTRLTVV.